Presented here are 17 T cell receptor beta chains from one specimen sequenced in a study of blood T cell repertoires in COVID-19. Clones were sequenced by immunoSEQ multiplex PCR, and TCRdb holds only the in-frame ones, with some missing. The sample records 300,000 to 350,000 clones, 88% being singletons. Sequenced material: PBMCs or T cells enriched from blood (not recorded which). The receptors come from a man aged 30 to 39 who had recovered from COVID-19.

Concerning this clone itself: Other DNA sequences from this sample encode an identical CDR3 as well. This chain links TRBV9 with TRBJ1-2, with D tentatively TRBD1 (6 bases). The CDR3 is 15 residues long. CDR1 SGDLS and CDR2 YYNGEE come from the germline V gene. Trimming took 0 bases from V and 4 from J, leaving 13 bases between them. CDR3 residues: CASSVGPGAGYGYTF. The DNA for the CDR3 is TGTGCCAGCAGCGTAGGTCCAGGGGCCGGCTATGGCTACACCTTC.

The rearrangement links TRBV6-4 to TRBJ2-3, with 9 bases identical to TRBD2. Looked up from germline, CDR1 is MRHNA and CDR2 is SNTAGT. This CDR3 region has 15 residues. V shed 3 bases, J shed 1 base, and the junction held 2 bases outside the gene matches. The CDR3 region is CASSDSSGGTDTQYF. CDR3 coding DNA: TGTGCCAGCAGTGATTCTAGCGGGGGCACAGATACGCAGTATTTT.

This clone was counted a few times. The gene calls are TRBV7-9 and TRBJ1-1, with unresolved D. The length of the CDR3 is 14 residues. From germline, CDR1 is SEHNR and CDR2 FQNEAQ (reference sequence). Trimming shortened V by 10 bases and J by 10 bases, and 25 bases separated the two germline ends. This CDR3 is CATRESRDLIRAFF. CDR3 DNA sequence: TGTGCCACCCGGGAATCGAGGGATTTAATACGAGCTTTCTTT.

The chain links TRBV6-1 to TRBJ1-2; D call uncertain. CDR3 size: 14 residues. CDR1 MNHNS and CDR2 SASEGT come from the germline V gene. V shed 0 bases and J shed 2 bases, with 7 bases lying between them. CDR3 nucleotides: TGTGCCAGCAGTGAAGCCGGAGGGAACTATGGCTACACCTTC. It is translated as CASSEAGGNYGYTF.

This chain joins TRBV5-4 and TRBJ1-1; D is ambiguous. This CDR3 is built from 15 residues. Trimming took 3 bases from V and 1 from J, leaving 13 bases between them. Germline values: CDR1 SGHNT, CDR2 YYREEE (reference sequence). The CDR3 coding sequence is TGTGCCAGCAGCTCCCTGTGGAGCCGGAACACTGAAGCTTTCTTT. Translating gives CASSSLWSRNTEAFF.

The chain links TRBV10-2 to TRBJ2-1, with TRBD2 matching 13 bases. The CDR3 runs to 16 residues. Losses at the gene ends were 3 bases for V and 4 bases for J; bases not matched to a gene: 3. CDR1 WSHSY and CDR2 SAAADI come from the germline V gene. The CDR3 reads CASSETSGGVYNEQFF. The CDR3 nucleotides are TGCGCCAGCAGTGAAACTAGCGGGGGGGTTTACAATGAGCAGTTCTTC.

This clone was seen just once. This chain uses TRBV28 with TRBJ2-6; D ambiguous. Trimming stripped 3 bases from V and 3 bases from J, with 9 bases between. The CDR3 loop spans 15 amino acids. Germline CDR1 and CDR2: MDHEN and SYDVKM. This chain's CDR3 is CASSFQGGGANVLTF. The CDR3 coding sequence is TGTGCCAGCAGTTTTCAAGGCGGTGGGGCCAACGTCCTGACTTTC.

The J gene is TRBJ1-1, the V gene TRBV6-6; 7 bases map to TRBD1. V gave up 6 bases and J gave up 5 bases; unmatched junction bases: 9. The CDR3 is made up of 14 amino acids. Looked up from germline, CDR1 is MNHNY and CDR2 is SVGAGI (reference sequence). CDR3 in amino acids: CASSIMTGSTEAFF. The DNA of the CDR3 is TGTGCCAGCAGCATTATGACAGGGTCTACTGAAGCTTTCTTT.

CDR3 residues: CATGQGSGNTIYF. The CDR3 DNA sequence: TGTGCCACAGGACAGGGCTCTGGAAACACCATATATTTT. This chain uses TRBV5-8 with TRBJ1-3; TRBD1 aligns across 8 bases. The junction had 2 bases not matched to a gene; V was cut back by 9 bases and J by 0 bases. The CDR3 has 13 residues. Germline CDR1 is SGHTS and CDR2 is YDEGEE.

The V call is TRBV28, the J call TRBJ1-3; TRBD1 matches 8 bases. The CDR3 is 18 residues long. Trimming removed 1 base from V and 0 bases from J; junction bases left unmatched: 8. Looked up from germline, CDR1 is MDHEN and CDR2 is SYDVKM. This CDR3 is CASSLLGDRQLSGNTIYF. CDR3 bases: TGTGCCAGCAGTTTATTGGGGGACAGGCAACTCTCTGGAAACACCATATATTTT.

V is TRBV18 and J is TRBJ1-3; D not resolved. The CDR3 spans 13 residues. CDR1 KGHSH and CDR2 LQKENI come from the germline V gene. The ends were cut back, 3 bases at V and 4 bases at J, with 7 bases in the middle. The CDR3 region is CASSPAGGNTIYF. The CDR3 coding sequence is TGTGCCAGCTCACCCGCGGGAGGAAACACCATATATTTT.

The V and J genes are TRBV12-3 or TRBV12-4 and TRBJ1-1, with D tentatively TRBD1 (6 bases). V shed 8 bases and J shed 3 bases, with 13 bases lying between them. The CDR3 length is 13 residues. CDR3 nucleotides: TGTGCCAGCGGCCCCCAGGGGTACACTGAAGCTTTCTTT. Amino acid sequence: CASGPQGYTEAFF.

The rearrangement joins TRBV7-9 to TRBJ2-2; D gene uncertain. The germline CDR1 and CDR2 sequences are SEHNR and FQNEAQ (reference sequence). CDR3 length: 14 residues. Between the trimmed V and J ends, which lost 5 bases and 4 bases, there was a span of 11 bases. CDR3 loop: CASSRDWSTGELFF. CDR3 sequence (DNA): TGTGCCAGCAGCCGCGACTGGAGCACCGGGGAGCTGTTTTTT.

This chain joins TRBV13 and TRBJ2-2; TRBD2 might be the D (6 bases). The V gene's germline CDR1 is PRHDT and CDR2 FYEKMQ (reference sequence). V gave up 5 bases and J gave up 2 bases, with 12 bases separating them. The CDR3 consists of 15 residues. CDR3 protein: CASSHGTLNTGELFF. The CDR3 nucleotides are TGTGCCAGCAGCCACGGGACTTTAAACACCGGGGAGCTGTTTTTT. The entire variable domain, with the rest obtained from reference TRBV13 and TRBJ2-2, is as follows: AAGVIQSPRHLIKEKRETATLKCYPIPRHDTVYWYQQGPGQDPQFLISFYEKMQSDKGSIPDRFSAQQFSDYHSELNMSSLELGDSALYFCASSHGTLNTGELFFGEGSRLTVL.

The chain couples TRBV2 to TRBJ1-5, with TRBD1 matching 9 bases. The germline CDR1 and CDR2 sequences are SNHLY and FYNNEI. The CDR3 covers 16 residues. V shed 4 bases and J 2 bases; nucleotides not matched to a gene: 6. In nucleotides, the CDR3 is TGTGCCAGCAGTGGCGGACAGGGGAACGGCAATCAGCCCCAGCATTTT. Translation gives CASSGGQGNGNQPQHF.

This clone has only one observation. The gene calls are TRBV7-9 and TRBJ2-2; 8 bases align to TRBD1. V was pared by 3 bases and J by 3 bases, with 3 bases of the junction left unmatched. This CDR3 region has 15 residues. Germline V gene data show CDR1 as SEHNR and CDR2 as FQNEAQ (reference sequence). DNA for the CDR3: TGTGCCAGCAGCTTCAGGGGGCGCGACACCGGGGAGCTGTTTTTT. Its translation: CASSFRGRDTGELFF.

The V gene is TRBV23-1, the J gene TRBJ1-4; no reliable D call. TRBV23-1 is assigned to the ORF class and has an uncertain function. The V and J ends lost 1 base and 8 bases respectively, with 11 bases between them. The CDR3 runs to 14 residues. CDR3 DNA sequence: TGCGCCAGCAGTCAATTGCATACGCGGGAAAAACTGTTTTTT. Its translation is CASSQLHTREKLFF.